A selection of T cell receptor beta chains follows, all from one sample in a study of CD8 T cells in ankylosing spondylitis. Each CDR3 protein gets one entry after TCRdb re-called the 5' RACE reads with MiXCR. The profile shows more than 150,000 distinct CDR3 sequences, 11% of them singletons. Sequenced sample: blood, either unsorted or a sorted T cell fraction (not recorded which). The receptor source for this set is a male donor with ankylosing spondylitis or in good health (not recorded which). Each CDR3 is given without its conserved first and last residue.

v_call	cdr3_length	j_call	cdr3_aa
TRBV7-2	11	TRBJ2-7	ASSYRGSYEQY
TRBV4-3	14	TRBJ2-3	ASSQDRGGGADTQY
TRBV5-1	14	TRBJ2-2	ASSLRERQGAGELF
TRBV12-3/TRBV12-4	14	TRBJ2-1	ASSLAGGGRHNEQF
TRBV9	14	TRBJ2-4	ASSGTGGGQGNIQY
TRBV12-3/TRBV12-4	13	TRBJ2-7	ASSETRGQLDEQY
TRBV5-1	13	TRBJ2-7	ASSSGLAVTGEQY
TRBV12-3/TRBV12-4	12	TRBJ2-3	ASSLSSPTDTQY
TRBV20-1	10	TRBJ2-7	SACGESYEQY
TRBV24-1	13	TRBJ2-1	ATSDNNFAYNEQF
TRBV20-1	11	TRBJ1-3	SAWTGSGNTIY
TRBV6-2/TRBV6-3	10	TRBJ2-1	ASSYGLNEQF
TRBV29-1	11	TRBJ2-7	SVQGARTYEQY
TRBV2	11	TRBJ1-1	ASWGLMGTEAF